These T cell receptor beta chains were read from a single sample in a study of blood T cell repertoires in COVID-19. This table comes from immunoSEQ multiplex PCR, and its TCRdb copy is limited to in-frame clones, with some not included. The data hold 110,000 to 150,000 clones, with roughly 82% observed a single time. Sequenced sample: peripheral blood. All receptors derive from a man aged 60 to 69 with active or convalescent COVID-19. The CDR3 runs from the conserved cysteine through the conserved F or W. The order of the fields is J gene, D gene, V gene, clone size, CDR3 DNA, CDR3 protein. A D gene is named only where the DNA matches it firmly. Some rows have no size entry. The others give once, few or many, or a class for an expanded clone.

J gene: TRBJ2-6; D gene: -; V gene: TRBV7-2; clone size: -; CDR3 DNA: TGTGCCAGCAGAGCCGATGTCCAAAACAACGTCCTGACTTTC; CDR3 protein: CASRADVQNNVLTF
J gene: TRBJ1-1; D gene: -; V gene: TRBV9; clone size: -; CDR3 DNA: TGTGCCAGCCAGAGGGTGATGAACACTGAAGCTTTCTTT; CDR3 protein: CASQRVMNTEAFF
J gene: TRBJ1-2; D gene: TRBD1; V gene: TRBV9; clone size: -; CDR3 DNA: TGTGCCAGCAGCGTAGAACGGGACAGGGGGCAGGAAGGCTACACCTTC; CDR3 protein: CASSVERDRGQEGYTF
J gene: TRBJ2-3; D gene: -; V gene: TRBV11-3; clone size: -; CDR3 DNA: TGTGCCAGCAGCTCACAGGGGGGGTCAGATACGCAGTATTTT; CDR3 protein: CASSSQGGSDTQYF
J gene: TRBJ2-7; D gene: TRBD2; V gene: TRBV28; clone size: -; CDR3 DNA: TGTGCCAGCAGTTTACCGAGTAGCGGGAGCTCCTACGAGCAGTACTTC; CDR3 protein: CASSLPSSGSSYEQYF
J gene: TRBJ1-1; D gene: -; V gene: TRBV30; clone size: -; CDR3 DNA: TGTGCCTGGAGTGTATTGGGCGAGGCTTTCTTT; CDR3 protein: CAWSVLGEAFF
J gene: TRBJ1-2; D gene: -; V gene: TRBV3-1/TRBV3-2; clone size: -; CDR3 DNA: TGTGCCAGCAGCCACCGAAGGACAGTTGGTAACTATGGCTACACCTTC; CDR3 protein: CASSHRRTVGNYGYTF
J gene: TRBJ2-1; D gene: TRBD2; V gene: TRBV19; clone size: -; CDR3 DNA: TGTGCCAGTAGTTATCCTGGACTAGCGGAGTGGGATGAGCAGTTCTTC; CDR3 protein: CASSYPGLAEWDEQFF
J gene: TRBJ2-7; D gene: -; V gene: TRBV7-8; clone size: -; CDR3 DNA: TGTGCCAGCAGCTTCAGCTCCTACGAGCAGTACTTC; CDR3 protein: CASSFSSYEQYF
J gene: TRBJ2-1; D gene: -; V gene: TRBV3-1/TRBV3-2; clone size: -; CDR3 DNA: TGTGCCAGCAGCCAAACAGGGATGGTAATCTTC; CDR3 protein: CASSQTGMVIF
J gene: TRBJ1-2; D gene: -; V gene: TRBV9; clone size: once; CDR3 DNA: TGTGCCAGCAGCCTGCAGGAAAACTATGGCTACACCTTC; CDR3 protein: CASSLQENYGYTF
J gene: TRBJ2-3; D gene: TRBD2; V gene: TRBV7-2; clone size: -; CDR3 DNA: TGTGCCAGCAGCTTAGAAGGGACTAGCGGGGCGACGAGCACAGATACGCAGTATTTT; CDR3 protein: CASSLEGTSGATSTDTQYF
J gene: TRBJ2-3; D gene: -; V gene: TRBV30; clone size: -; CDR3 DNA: TGTGCCTGGAGGACAGGTTTTTATGGCACAGATACGCAGTATTTT; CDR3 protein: CAWRTGFYGTDTQYF
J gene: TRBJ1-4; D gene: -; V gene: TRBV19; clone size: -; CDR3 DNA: TGTGCCAGTAGTAATCAGGGTGGTAATAATGAAAAACTGTTTTTT; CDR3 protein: CASSNQGGNNEKLFF
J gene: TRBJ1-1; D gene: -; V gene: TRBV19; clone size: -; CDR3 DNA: TGTGCCAGTAGTATAGGTAGGACCGGGAGGGATACTGAAGCTTTCTTT; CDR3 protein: CASSIGRTGRDTEAFF
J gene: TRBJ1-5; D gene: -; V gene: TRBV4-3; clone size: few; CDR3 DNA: TGCGCCAGCAGCCAAGAGTGGCCTTCCAATCAGCCCCAGCATTTT; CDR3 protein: CASSQEWPSNQPQHF
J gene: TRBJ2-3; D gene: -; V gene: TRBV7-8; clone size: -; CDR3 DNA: TGTGCCAGCAGCTTAAACGGGATTAGCACAGATACGCAGTATTTT; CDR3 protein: CASSLNGISTDTQYF
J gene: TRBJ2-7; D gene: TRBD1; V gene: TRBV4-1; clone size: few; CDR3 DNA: TGCGCCAGCAGCCGCGGGACAGGGGACTCCTACGAGCAGTACTTC; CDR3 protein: CASSRGTGDSYEQYF
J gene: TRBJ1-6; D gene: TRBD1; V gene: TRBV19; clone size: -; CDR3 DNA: TGTGCCAGTAGTATTTGGGGACAGGGTTCACCCCTCCACTTT; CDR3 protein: CASSIWGQGSPLHF
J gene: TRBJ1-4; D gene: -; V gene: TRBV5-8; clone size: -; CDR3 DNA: TGTGCCAGCAGCCCGGTCGGTACAGGGAGCCCCCCTGGTGAAAAACTGTTTTTT; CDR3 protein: CASSPVGTGSPPGEKLFF
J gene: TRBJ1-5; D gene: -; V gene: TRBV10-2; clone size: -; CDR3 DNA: TGCGCCAGCAGTGAGTCAGGAGGGGTTCAGCCCCAGCATTTT; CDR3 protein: CASSESGGVQPQHF
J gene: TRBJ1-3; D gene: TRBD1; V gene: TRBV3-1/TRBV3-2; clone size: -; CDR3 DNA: TGTGCCAGCAGCCAAGATATGGGACAGATCTCTGGAAACACCATATATTTT; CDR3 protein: CASSQDMGQISGNTIYF
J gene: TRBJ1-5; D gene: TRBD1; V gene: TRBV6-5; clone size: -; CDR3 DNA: TGTGCCAGCAGACCCGAGACAGGGAGCGGTCAGCCCCAGCATTTT; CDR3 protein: CASRPETGSGQPQHF
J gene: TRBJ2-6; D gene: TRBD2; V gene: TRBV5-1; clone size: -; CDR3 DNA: TGCGCCAGCAGCACCGGAGCGGGGCCTGGGGCCAACGTCCTGACTTTC; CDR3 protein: CASSTGAGPGANVLTF
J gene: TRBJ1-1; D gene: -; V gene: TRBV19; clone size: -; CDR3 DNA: TGTGCCAGTAGTCTCACAGGAATGAACACTGAAGCTTTCTTT; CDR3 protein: CASSLTGMNTEAFF
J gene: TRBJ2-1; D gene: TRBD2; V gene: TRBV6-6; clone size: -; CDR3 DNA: TGTGCCAGCACCTTATCCGGGACTAGCGGGAATAATGAGCAGTTCTTC; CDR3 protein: CASTLSGTSGNNEQFF
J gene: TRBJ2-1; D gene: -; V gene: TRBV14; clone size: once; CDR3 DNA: TGTGCCAGCGAGCCACGGGGTAACACTTACAATGAGCAGTTCTTC; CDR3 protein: CASEPRGNTYNEQFF
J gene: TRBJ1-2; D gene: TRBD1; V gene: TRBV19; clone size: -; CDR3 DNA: TGTGCCAGTAGTATTCACCCGACAGGGGATGGCTACACCTTC; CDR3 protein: CASSIHPTGDGYTF
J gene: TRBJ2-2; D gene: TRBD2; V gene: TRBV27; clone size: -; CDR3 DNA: TGTGCCAGCAGTCTAGGACTAGCGGGAGGGCCGGGCACCGGGGAGCTGTTTTTT; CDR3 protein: CASSLGLAGGPGTGELFF
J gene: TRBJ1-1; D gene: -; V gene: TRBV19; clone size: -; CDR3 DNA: TGTGCCAGTAGTATCAGGAACACTGAAGCTTTCTTT; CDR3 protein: CASSIRNTEAFF
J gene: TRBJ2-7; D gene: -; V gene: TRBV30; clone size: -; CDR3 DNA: TGTGCCTGGAGTTTCACAGCCTACGAGCAGTACTTC; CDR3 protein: CAWSFTAYEQYF
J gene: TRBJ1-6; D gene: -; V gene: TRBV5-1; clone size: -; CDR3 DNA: TGCGCCAGCAGCTTGGATGCAGGGGCTGGTCGTAATTCACCCCTCCACTTT; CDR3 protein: CASSLDAGAGRNSPLHF
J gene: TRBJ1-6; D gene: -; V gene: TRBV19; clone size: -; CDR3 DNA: TGTGCCAGTAGTATGGTGCCTAGCTCCTATAATTCACCCCTCCACTTT; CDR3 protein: CASSMVPSSYNSPLHF
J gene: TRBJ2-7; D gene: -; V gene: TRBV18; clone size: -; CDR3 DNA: TGTGCCAGCTCACCAGGGACAACCTACGAGCAGTACTTC; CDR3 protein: CASSPGTTYEQYF
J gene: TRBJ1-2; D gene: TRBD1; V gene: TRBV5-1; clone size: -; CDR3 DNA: TGCGCCAGCAGCCCACCCGGACAGGGGGCTGATGGCTACACCTTC; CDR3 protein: CASSPPGQGADGYTF
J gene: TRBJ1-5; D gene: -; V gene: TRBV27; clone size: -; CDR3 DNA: TGTGCCAGCAGTTTATCGTGGGGGGATAGCAATCAGCCCCAGCATTTT; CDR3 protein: CASSLSWGDSNQPQHF
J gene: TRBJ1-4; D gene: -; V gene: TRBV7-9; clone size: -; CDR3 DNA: TGTGCCAGCAGCCCACGCGACTCTCCCTATGAAAAACTGTTTTTT; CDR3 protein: CASSPRDSPYEKLFF
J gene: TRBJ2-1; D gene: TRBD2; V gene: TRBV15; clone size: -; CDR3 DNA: TGTGCCACCAGCAGAGTTGGGACTAGCGGGGGTTGGGGTGAGCAGTTCTTC; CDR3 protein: CATSRVGTSGGWGEQFF
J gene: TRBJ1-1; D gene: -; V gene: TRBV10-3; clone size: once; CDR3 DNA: TGTGCCATCAGTGAAGGGGTGAACACTGAAGCTTTCTTT; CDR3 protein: CAISEGVNTEAFF
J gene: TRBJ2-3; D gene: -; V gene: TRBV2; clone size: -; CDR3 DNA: TGTGCCAGCAGGGGCCCTCAGGGCAGCACAGATACGCAGTATTTT; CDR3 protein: CASRGPQGSTDTQYF
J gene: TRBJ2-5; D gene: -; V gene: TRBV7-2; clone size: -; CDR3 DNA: TGTGCCAGCAGCTCTTTGGACAGCCAAGAGACCCAGTACTTC; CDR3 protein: CASSSLDSQETQYF